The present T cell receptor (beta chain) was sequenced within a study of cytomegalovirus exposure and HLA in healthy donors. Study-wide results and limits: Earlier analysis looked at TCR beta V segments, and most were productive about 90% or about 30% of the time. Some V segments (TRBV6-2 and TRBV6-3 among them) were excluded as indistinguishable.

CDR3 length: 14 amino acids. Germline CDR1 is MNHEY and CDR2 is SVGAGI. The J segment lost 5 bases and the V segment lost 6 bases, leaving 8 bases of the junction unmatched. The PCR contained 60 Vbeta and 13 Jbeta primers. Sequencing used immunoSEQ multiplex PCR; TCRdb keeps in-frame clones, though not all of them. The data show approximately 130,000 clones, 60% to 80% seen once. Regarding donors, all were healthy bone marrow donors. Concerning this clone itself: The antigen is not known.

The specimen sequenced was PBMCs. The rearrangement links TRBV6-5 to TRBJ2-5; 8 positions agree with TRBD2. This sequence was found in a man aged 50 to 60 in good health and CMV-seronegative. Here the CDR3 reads CASSPGLGVETQYF. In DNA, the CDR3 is TGTGCCAGCAGCCCGGGACTAGGGGTGGAGACCCAGTACTTC.